Listed below are T cell receptor beta chains from one sample, sequenced in a study of post-analysis software for immune sequencing data. Via MiXCR, TCRdb re-called the PCR reads, giving one row per CDR3 protein. Among about 620,000 distinct CDR3 sequences listed, about 44% were seen once. The sample was blood. The source is a girl aged 10-17 years with multiple sclerosis. CDR3s include the opening cysteine and the closing phenylalanine or tryptophan. D genes are given only for firm matches. Rows may omit the clone size; those that give it use once, few, many or a size class.

size | J | D | V | CDR3 | DNA
- | TRBJ2-5 | - | TRBV20-1 | CSAPSNQETQYF | TGCAGTGCCCCGAGTAACCAAGAGACCCAGTACTTC
- | TRBJ1-2 | TRBD1 | TRBV20-1 | CSASPTGADGYTF | TGCAGTGCTAGCCCGACAGGGGCGGATGGCTACACCTTC
few | TRBJ2-3 | TRBD2 | TRBV6-5 | CASSYLAGPTDTQYF | TGTGCCAGCAGTTACCTAGCGGGCCCCACAGATACGCAGTATTTT
- | TRBJ2-3 | TRBD2 | TRBV12-3/TRBV12-4 | CASSLAGGSTDTEYF | TGTGCCAGCTCACTAGCGGGGGGAAGTACAGATACGGAGTATTTT
few | TRBJ2-7 | - | TRBV6-5 | CASSTREGSIKYF | TGTGCCAGCAGTACTCGGGAAGGGTCTATAAAGTACTTC
- | TRBJ1-2 | TRBD1 | TRBV27 | CASSWSTGDGHNYGYTF | TGTGCCAGCAGTTGGTCGACAGGGGATGGTCATAACTATGGCTACACCTTC
- | TRBJ2-5 | - | TRBV11-2 | CASSQGDRETQYF | TGTGCCAGCAGCCAAGGGGATCGAGAGACCCAGTACTTC
- | TRBJ2-1 | TRBD2 | TRBV2 | CASSEGSGSGEQFF | TGTGCCAGCAGTGAAGGTAGCGGGAGCGGCGAGCAGTTCTTC
- | TRBJ1-1 | - | TRBV29-1 | CSVQGKFWTEAFF | TGCAGCGTCCAGGGGAAGTTTTGGACTGAAGCTTTCTTT
- | TRBJ1-5 | - | TRBV30 | CAWSGDSNQPQHF | TGTGCCTGGAGTGGAGATAGCAATCAGCCCCAGCATTTT
few | TRBJ1-5 | TRBD1 | TRBV30 | CAWSDTGDHQPQHF | TGTGCCTGGAGCGACACAGGGGACCATCAGCCCCAGCATTTT
- | TRBJ2-7 | - | TRBV27 | CASSLLAVAGPYEQYF | TGTGCCAGCAGTTTATTAGCGGTGGCGGGACCCTACGAGCAGTACTTC
once | TRBJ2-3 | - | TRBV29-1 | CSVEYMDPRDTQYF | TGCAGCGTTGAATATATGGACCCCAGGGATACGCAGTATTTT
- | TRBJ2-5 | - | TRBV5-1 | CASSLLDKETQYF | TGCGCCAGCAGCTTGCTCGACAAAGAGACCCAGTACTTC
once | TRBJ1-4 | TRBD1 | TRBV20-1 | CSARRAGLVGQGPTNEKLFF | TGCAGTGCTAGGAGGGCCGGCCTCGTAGGACAGGGGCCAACTAATGAAAAACTGTTTTTT
once | TRBJ2-1 | - | TRBV19 | CASSIYLSNEQFF | TGTGCCAGTAGTATATATTTAAGCAATGAGCAGTTCTTC
few | TRBJ1-5 | - | TRBV6-6 | CASRRDNNQPQHF | TGTGCCAGCAGGCGGGACAACAATCAGCCCCAGCATTTT
few | TRBJ2-5 | - | TRBV5-5 | CASKLVEPTHVTQYF | TGTGCCAGCAAGTTGGTGGAACCGACGCACGTGACCCAGTACTTC